The 5 T cell receptor beta chains in this list originate from one sample, sequenced in a study of blood T cell repertoires in COVID-19. The data were produced by immunoSEQ multiplex PCR, yet TCRdb's version contains in-frame clones alone and is incomplete. Seen here are 150,000 to 200,000 clones, 80% to 90% observed once, and the top ten hold roughly 11%. The sample was peripheral blood. Every receptor here comes from a human donor in a cohort sampled during active COVID-19.

The gene calls are TRBV9 and TRBJ1-1; D unclear. V gave up 0 bases and J gave up 5 bases, with 11 bases separating them. Germline-derived CDR1 and CDR2 are SGDLS and YYNGEE. The CDR3 is 14 amino acids. The CDR3 reads CASSVGGGGTEAFF. The CDR3 DNA is TGTGCCAGCAGCGTAGGGGGAGGAGGGACTGAAGCTTTCTTT.

The CDR3 bases are TGCGCCAGCAGCCAAGATGGGTTACAGGGATTTTTCGCGACTAATGAAAAACTGTTTTTT. Amino acid sequence: CASSQDGLQGFFATNEKLFF. The rearrangement joins TRBV4-1 to TRBJ1-4; a weak D match, TRBD1 (6 bases). V gave up 0 bases and J gave up 2 bases, with 22 bases separating them. Germline loops: CDR1 MGHRA, CDR2 YSYEKL. This CDR3 has 20 amino acids.

V usage is TRBV7-6 and J usage is TRBJ2-1, with 14 positions matching TRBD2. The germline V gene encodes CDR1 SGHVS and CDR2 FNYEAQ. The junction had 5 bases not matched to a gene; V was cut back by 4 bases and J by 9 bases. This CDR3 contains 15 residues. The CDR3 here is CASSSRLAGGFEQFF. CDR3 nucleotides: TGTGCCAGCAGCTCCAGACTAGCGGGAGGGTTTGAGCAGTTCTTC.

The gene calls are TRBV20-1 and TRBJ1-1; D gene ambiguous. This CDR3 contains 11 residues. Trimming left V 5 bases short and J 3 bases short, with 7 bases between. The germline CDR1 and CDR2 sequences are DFQATT and SNEGSKA (reference sequence). CDR3 DNA: TGCAGTGCTTCCGGGTACACTGAAGCTTTCTTT. Its protein product is CSASGYTEAFF.

This chain joins TRBV19 and TRBJ1-1; 7 bases are shared with TRBD1. CDR3 length: 14 amino acids. In germline, CDR1 is LNHDA, CDR2 SQIVND (reference sequence). V dropped 5 bases and J dropped 1; count of bases not matched to a gene: 4. The CDR3 is CASSPGQRNTEAFF. In nucleotides, the CDR3 is TGTGCCAGTAGTCCGGGACAGCGGAACACTGAAGCTTTCTTT. Filled out from reference TRBV19 and TRBJ1-1, the complete variable domain reads DGGITQSPKYLFRKEGQNVTLSCEQNLNHDAMYWYRQDPGQGLRLIYYSQIVNDFQKGDIAEGYSVSREKKESFPLTVTSAQKNPTAFYLCASSPGQRNTEAFFGQGTRLTVV.